This is a list of T cell receptor beta chains from one sample in a study of cytomegalovirus exposure and HLA in healthy donors. Using immunoSEQ multiplex PCR, the repertoire was profiled, and TCRdb retains in-frame clones only, with some absent. The sample includes 150,000 to 200,000 clones, over 60% of them seen just once. Sequencing input: PBMCs. These receptors originate from a man aged 40-49 years in good health and CMV-seronegative. Both conserved end residues are part of each CDR3. Each record gives: D gene, J gene, V gene, clone size, CDR3 protein, CDR3 DNA. D genes are given only for firm matches. Rows give clone size only sometimes, using once, few, many, or a class for an expanded clone.

>.|TRBJ2-7|TRBV13|.
CASSLGQNYEQYF
TGTGCCAGCAGCTTGGGCCAGAACTACGAGCAGTACTTC
>TRBD1|TRBJ1-2|TRBV7-3|.
CASSSPGGYGYTF
TGTGCCAGCAGCTCACCAGGGGGCTATGGCTACACCTTC
>TRBD2|TRBJ2-3|TRBV5-4|once
CASSLEASGRTDTQYF
TGTGCCAGCAGCTTGGAGGCTAGCGGGAGAACAGATACGCAGTATTTT
>TRBD1|TRBJ1-2|TRBV4-3|.
CASSQDGTGGGYTF
TGCGCCAGCAGCCAAGATGGGACAGGGGGAGGCTACACCTTC
>.|TRBJ1-2|TRBV7-9|once
CATRGETYYGYTF
TGTGCCACCCGCGGGGAGACTTACTATGGCTACACCTTC
>.|TRBJ2-1|TRBV15|.
CATSRDYRANEQFF
TGTGCCACCAGCAGAGACTACAGGGCGAATGAGCAGTTCTTC
>.|TRBJ1-1|TRBV11-2|.
CASSFSSQNTEAFF
TGTGCCAGCAGCTTTTCGAGTCAGAACACTGAAGCTTTCTTT
>.|TRBJ1-5|TRBV5-6|.
CASSLARDIHQPQHF
TGTGCCAGCAGCTTGGCGAGGGATATTCATCAGCCCCAGCATTTT
>.|TRBJ2-3|TRBV7-3|.
CASSPNQGHTDTQYF
TGTGCCAGCAGCCCCAACCAGGGACACACAGATACGCAGTATTTT
>.|TRBJ1-6|TRBV10-1|.
CARQGVSSYNSPLHF
TGCGCCAGACAAGGGGTGAGCTCCTATAATTCACCCCTCCACTTT
>.|TRBJ1-6|TRBV6-1|.
CASSARAPYLNSPLHF
TGTGCCAGCAGTGCCAGGGCACCCTACTTGAATTCACCCCTCCACTTT
>.|TRBJ2-1|TRBV27|.
CASSLTGSNEQFF
TGTGCCAGCAGTTTAACAGGGAGCAATGAGCAGTTCTTC